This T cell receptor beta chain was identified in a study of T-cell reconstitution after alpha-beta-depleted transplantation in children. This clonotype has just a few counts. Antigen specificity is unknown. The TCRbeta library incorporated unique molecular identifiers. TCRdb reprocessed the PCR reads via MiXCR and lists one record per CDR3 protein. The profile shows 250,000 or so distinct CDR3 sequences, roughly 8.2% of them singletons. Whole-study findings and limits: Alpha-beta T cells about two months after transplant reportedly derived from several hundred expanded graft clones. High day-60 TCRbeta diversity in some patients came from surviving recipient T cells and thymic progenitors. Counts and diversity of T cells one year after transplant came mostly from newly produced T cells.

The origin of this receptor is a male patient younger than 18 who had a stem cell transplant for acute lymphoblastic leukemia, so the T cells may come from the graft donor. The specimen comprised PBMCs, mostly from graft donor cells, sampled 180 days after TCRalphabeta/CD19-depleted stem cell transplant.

CDR3 coding DNA: TGTGCCAGCAGCTTTTGGGTTGTTCGGGACAGGATTGCGAAGACCCAGTACTTC. Protein product: CASSFWVVRDRIAKTQYF. The chain is built from TRBV11-1 and TRBJ2-5; 8 bases fit TRBD1. The V gene's germline CDR1 is SGHAT and CDR2 FQDESV (reference sequence). V lost 3 bases, J lost 6 bases, and 18 bases stayed unmatched. The CDR3 spans 18 residues.